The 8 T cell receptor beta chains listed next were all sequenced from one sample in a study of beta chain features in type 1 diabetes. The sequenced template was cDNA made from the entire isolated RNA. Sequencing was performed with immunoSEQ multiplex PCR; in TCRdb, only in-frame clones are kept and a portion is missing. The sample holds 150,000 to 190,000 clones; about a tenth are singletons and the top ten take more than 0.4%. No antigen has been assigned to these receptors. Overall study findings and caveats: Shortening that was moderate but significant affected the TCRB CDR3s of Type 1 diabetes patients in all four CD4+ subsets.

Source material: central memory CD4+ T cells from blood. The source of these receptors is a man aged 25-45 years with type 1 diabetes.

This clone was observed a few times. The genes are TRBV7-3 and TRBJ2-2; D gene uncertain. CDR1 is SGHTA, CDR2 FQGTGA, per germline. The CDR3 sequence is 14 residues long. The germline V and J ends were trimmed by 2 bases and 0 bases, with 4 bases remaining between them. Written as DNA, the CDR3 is TGTGCCAGCAGCTTATACTCGAACACCGGGGAGCTGTTTTTT. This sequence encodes CASSLYSNTGELFF.

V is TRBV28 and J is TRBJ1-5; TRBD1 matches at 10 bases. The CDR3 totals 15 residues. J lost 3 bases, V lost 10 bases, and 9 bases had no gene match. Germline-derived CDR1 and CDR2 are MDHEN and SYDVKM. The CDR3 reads CATTRGTGVNQPQHF. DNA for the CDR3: TGTGCCACTACGAGGGGGACAGGGGTCAATCAGCCCCAGCATTTT.

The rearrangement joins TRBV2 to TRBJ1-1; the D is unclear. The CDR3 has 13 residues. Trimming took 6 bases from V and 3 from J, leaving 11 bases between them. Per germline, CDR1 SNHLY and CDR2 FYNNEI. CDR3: CASSDVEDTEAFF. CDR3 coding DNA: TGTGCCAGCAGCGACGTTGAGGACACTGAAGCTTTCTTT.

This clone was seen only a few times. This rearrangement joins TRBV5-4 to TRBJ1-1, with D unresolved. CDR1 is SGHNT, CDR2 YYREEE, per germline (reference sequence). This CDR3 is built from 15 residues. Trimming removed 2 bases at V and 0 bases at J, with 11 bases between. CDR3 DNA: TGTGCCAGCAGCTTAACGGGATCGATGAACACTGAAGCTTTCTTT. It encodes CASSLTGSMNTEAFF.

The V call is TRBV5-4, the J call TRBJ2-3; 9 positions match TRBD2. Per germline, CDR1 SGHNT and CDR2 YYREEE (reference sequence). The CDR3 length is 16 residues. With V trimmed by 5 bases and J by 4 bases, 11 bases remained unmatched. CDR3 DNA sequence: TGTGCCAGCAGTCGAGTAGCGACTAGCGGCGCAGATACGCAGTATTTT. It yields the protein CASSRVATSGADTQYF. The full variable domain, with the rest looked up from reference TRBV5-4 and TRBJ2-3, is ETGVTQSPTHLIKTRGQQVTLRCSSQSGHNTVSWYQQALGQGPQFIFQYYREEENGRGNFPPRFSGLQFPNYSSELNVNALELDDSALYLCASSRVATSGADTQYFGPGTRLTVL.

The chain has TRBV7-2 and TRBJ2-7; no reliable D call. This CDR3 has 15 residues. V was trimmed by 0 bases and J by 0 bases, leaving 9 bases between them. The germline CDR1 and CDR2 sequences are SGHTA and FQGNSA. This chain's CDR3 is CASSLAVRSSYEQYF. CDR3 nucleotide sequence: TGTGCCAGCAGCTTAGCGGTAAGGAGCTCCTACGAGCAGTACTTC.

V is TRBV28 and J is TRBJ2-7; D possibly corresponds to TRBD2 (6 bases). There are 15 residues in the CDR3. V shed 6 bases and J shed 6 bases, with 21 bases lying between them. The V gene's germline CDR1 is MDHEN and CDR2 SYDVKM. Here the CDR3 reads CASSPWGDSAFEQYF. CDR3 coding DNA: TGTGCCAGCAGCCCCTGGGGGGATTCTGCCTTCGAGCAGTACTTC.

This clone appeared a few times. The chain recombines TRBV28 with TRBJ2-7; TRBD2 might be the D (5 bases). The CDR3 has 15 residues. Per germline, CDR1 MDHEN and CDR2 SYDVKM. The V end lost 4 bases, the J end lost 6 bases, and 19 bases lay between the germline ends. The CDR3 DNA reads TGTGCCAGCAGTTCTCCGGATCCGATGGGGAGCGAGCAGTACTTC. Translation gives CASSSPDPMGSEQYF.